The clone carrying this T cell receptor beta chain was seen at least ten times. The antigen is unknown. V shed 0 bases and J shed 9 bases, with 21 bases lying between them. Germline CDR1 reads DFQATT; CDR2 reads SNEGSKA (reference sequence). The CDR3 spans 15 residues. The data were taken from a study of CD8 T cells in ankylosing spondylitis. Study observations and caveats: A TCR beta motif of 7 to 9 highly homologous variants seemed to mark ankylosing spondylitis blood. Clones that were linked to disease were CD8+ and were relatively rare in peripheral blood. In ankylosing spondylitis patients, matched synovial fluid reportedly showed significant enrichment of disease-linked clones.

TCRdb re-derived calls from the 5' RACE reads in MiXCR, one entry per CDR3 protein. The sample gives about 160,000 distinct CDR3 sequences, roughly 10% of which show up once; around 15% is in the top ten. Sequencing was carried out using blood, either unsorted or a sorted T cell fraction (not recorded which). This sequence originates from a female donor with ankylosing spondylitis or in good health (not recorded which). V usage is TRBV20-1 and J usage is TRBJ2-7, with D unclear. CDR3 region: CSARDVGISSVGQYF. The CDR3 DNA follows: TGCAGTGCTAGAGATGTGGGCATTTCCTCCGTGGGGCAGTACTTC.